This T cell receptor beta chain derives from a study of cytomegalovirus exposure and HLA in healthy donors. Regarding the study as a whole: There were a few CMV-associated chains whose specificity for CMV antigens was confirmed in vitro.

J was trimmed by 4 bases and V by 4 bases; bases with no gene match: 3. This CDR3 has 14 residues. Germline CDR1 and CDR2: SGHRS and YFSETQ. Only in-frame clones appear in the TCRdb table, and some are missing; sequencing was by immunoSEQ multiplex PCR. The table shows fewer than 150,000 clones, with around 90% occurring only once. Of note for this clone: Its matching antigen is unknown. This sample includes further DNA sequences coding for the same CDR3.

The V gene is TRBV5-1, the J gene TRBJ1-4; 8 bases line up with TRBD1. The sample was PBMCs. The clonotype comes from a young man in good health and CMV-seropositive. The CDR3 DNA reads as TGCGCCAGCAGCCCCGGACAGGGTAATGAAAAACTGTTTTTT. Residues: CASSPGQGNEKLFF.